Listed below are T cell receptor beta chains from one sample, sequenced in a study of blood T cell repertoires in COVID-19. The repertoire was sequenced with immunoSEQ multiplex PCR; TCRdb's copy has only in-frame clones and lacks some. The sample has about 120,000 clones, 79% seen once. The sequenced material came from peripheral blood. Source of these receptors: a woman of 80 years or more with acute or convalescent COVID-19. CDR3s include the opening cysteine and the closing phenylalanine or tryptophan. The D gene is left open where the match is weak. Only part of the rows carry a size: once, few, many, or a class if the clone is expanded.

d_gene	len	v_gene	j_gene	abundance	CDR3nt	CDR3aa
NA	15	TRBV14	TRBJ1-4	NA	TGTGCCAGCAGCCCGGGTTTGGGGGGGAGAGAAAAACTGTTTTTT	CASSPGLGGREKLFF
TRBD2	15	TRBV5-1	TRBJ2-1	NA	TGCGCCAGCAGTCCGAATAGCGGGGGGGCTTATGAGCAGTTCTTC	CASSPNSGGAYEQFF
NA	15	TRBV19	TRBJ1-6	NA	TGTGCCAGTACCGTAAGTGCCGGGTCAAATTCACCCCTCCACTTT	CASTVSAGSNSPLHF
NA	15	TRBV28	TRBJ2-7	NA	TGTGCCAGCAGTTTAGGAGCTACGAGCTCCTACGAGCAGTACTTC	CASSLGATSSYEQYF
NA	16	TRBV7-2	TRBJ1-1	once	TGTGCCAGCACCCGTCAGAGTCCATTTACGGGCACTGAAGCTTTCTTT	CASTRQSPFTGTEAFF
NA	14	TRBV7-9	TRBJ2-1	few	TGTGCCAGCAGCCCAAGGGGCAGGGCTTATGAGCAGTTCTTC	CASSPRGRAYEQFF
TRBD2	17	TRBV5-1	TRBJ2-5	NA	TGCGCCAGCAGCTTAACTAGCGGGAGGGCCCGGGGAGAGACCCAGTACTTC	CASSLTSGRARGETQYF
NA	14	TRBV7-9	TRBJ1-2	NA	TGTGCCAGCAGCTTTGGACAGTCCATTTATGGCTACACCTTC	CASSFGQSIYGYTF
TRBD1	14	TRBV29-1	TRBJ1-1	few	TGCAGCGTTACGCCCGGGACAGCCGTCACTGAAGCTTTCTTT	CSVTPGTAVTEAFF
NA	14	TRBV11-2	TRBJ1-1	NA	TGTGCCAGCAGCTTAGCAGGGCTTGGCACTGAAGCTTTCTTT	CASSLAGLGTEAFF
TRBD1	14	TRBV29-1	TRBJ1-1	NA	TGCAGCGTCTCCCGAGGGACAGGCACGGTTGAAGCTTTCTTT	CSVSRGTGTVEAFF
TRBD1	15	TRBV19	TRBJ1-5	NA	TGTGCCAGTAGGACAGGGGGCTTCGGCAATCAGCCCCAGCATTTT	CASRTGGFGNQPQHF
NA	14	TRBV5-8	TRBJ2-1	NA	TGTGCCAGCATTAGGCGGGTTAGGGTCAATGAGCAGTTCTTC	CASIRRVRVNEQFF
NA	15	TRBV7-8	TRBJ2-3	NA	TGTGCCAGCAGCTTAGATTACAGCCGGAGGGTTACGCAGTATTTT	CASSLDYSRRVTQYF
NA	12	TRBV30	TRBJ1-2	NA	TGTGCCTGGAGTGTAATGAGATATGGCTACACCTTC	CAWSVMRYGYTF
TRBD1	13	TRBV10-3	TRBJ2-7	few	TGTGCCACCGTGGGGGACAGCTCCTACGAGCAGTACTTC	CATVGDSSYEQYF
NA	13	TRBV2	TRBJ1-1	few	TGTGCCAGCAGTCTTGACACCGTCCTTGAAGCTTTCTTT	CASSLDTVLEAFF
NA	13	TRBV5-4	TRBJ2-5	NA	TGTGCCAGCAGCTTGGACAGACAAGAGACCCAGTACTTC	CASSLDRQETQYF
NA	14	TRBV4-1	TRBJ1-1	NA	TGCGCCAGCAGCCACCCCGGCGGGGTTTCGCAAGCTTTCTTT	CASSHPGGVSQAFF
TRBD1	15	TRBV5-1	TRBJ1-2	NA	TGCGCCAGCAGCTCCGAACAGGGGGCGCGAGTTGGCTACACCTTC	CASSSEQGARVGYTF
NA	13	TRBV12-3/TRBV12-4	TRBJ1-2	NA	TGTGCTACTGGTGGGGGCACGAACTATGGCTACACCTTC	CATGGGTNYGYTF
TRBD2	14	TRBV5-1	TRBJ2-1	NA	TGCGCCAGCAGCGAGGGACTAGCGGGCAATGAGCAGTTCTTC	CASSEGLAGNEQFF
TRBD1	16	TRBV27	TRBJ1-1	NA	TGTGCCAGCAGTTTATCGACGACAGGGGGCAACACTGAAGCTTTCTTT	CASSLSTTGGNTEAFF
TRBD1	15	TRBV5-1	TRBJ2-1	NA	TGCGCCAGCAGCCCCACAGGGGGCTCCTACAATGAGCAGTTCTTC	CASSPTGGSYNEQFF
TRBD1	15	TRBV5-4	TRBJ1-6	NA	TGTGCCAGCAGCCCTGGGACAGTCCATAATTCACCCCTCCACTTT	CASSPGTVHNSPLHF
TRBD1	14	TRBV29-1	TRBJ2-7	once	TGCAGCGTTGAAGATGTCCGGACAGGCTACGAGCAGTACTTC	CSVEDVRTGYEQYF
TRBD1	12	TRBV28	TRBJ2-7	NA	TGTGCCAGCAGGACAGGGTCCTACGAGCAGTACTTC	CASRTGSYEQYF
TRBD2	19	TRBV3-1/TRBV3-2	TRBJ2-1	NA	TGTGCCAGCAGCCACAACCCGGGACTAGCGGGGGCCTCCTACAATGAGCAGTTCTTC	CASSHNPGLAGASYNEQFF
NA	12	TRBV28	TRBJ1-5	few	TGTGCCAGCAGTTTGGAGTATCAGCCCCAGCATTTT	CASSLEYQPQHF
TRBD1	15	TRBV5-4	TRBJ1-4	NA	TGTGCCAGCAGCCTGCGGGGACAGTTTAATGAAAAACTGTTTTTT	CASSLRGQFNEKLFF
TRBD2	17	TRBV5-1	TRBJ2-1	NA	TGCGCCAGCAGCTTGGCCGTTAGCGGGAGGGCCCCTAATGAGCAGTTCTTC	CASSLAVSGRAPNEQFF
NA	14	TRBV7-8	TRBJ2-2	NA	TGTGCCAGCAGGCTTCGACAGAACACCGGGGAGCTGTTTTTT	CASRLRQNTGELFF
NA	15	TRBV6-5	TRBJ2-7	NA	TGTGCCAGCAGTTACTCGAGGAGGACTACGTACGAGCAGTACTTC	CASSYSRRTTYEQYF
TRBD1	13	TRBV18	TRBJ1-2	NA	TGTGCCAGCTCACCAGGGACAGGGAATGGCTACACCTTC	CASSPGTGNGYTF
NA	14	TRBV15	TRBJ1-2	NA	TGTGCCACCAGCAGAACAGGGCGGAACTATGGCTACACCTTC	CATSRTGRNYGYTF
NA	17	TRBV19	TRBJ1-3	many	TGTGCCAGTAGTATGACAGCCTCCCTCGGCTCTGGAAACACCATATATTTT	CASSMTASLGSGNTIYF
TRBD1	16	TRBV5-1	TRBJ1-2	NA	TGCGCCAGCAGCCCACGGACAGGGGGCGGAGGCTATGGCTACACCTTC	CASSPRTGGGGYGYTF
NA	13	TRBV30	TRBJ2-2	NA	TGTGCCTGGAGCAGGCGGAACACCGGGGAGCTGTTTTTT	CAWSRRNTGELFF
TRBD2	15	TRBV19	TRBJ2-4	NA	TGTGCCAGTAGTATCCTAGCGGGGGCCAAAAACATTCAGTACTTC	CASSILAGAKNIQYF
NA	14	TRBV30	TRBJ2-2	NA	TGTGCCTCTCGACAGGAGATCAACACCGGGGAGCTGTTTTTT	CASRQEINTGELFF
NA	14	TRBV11-3	TRBJ1-1	NA	TGTGCCAGCAGCTGGCGGACAGAGAACACTGAAGCTTTCTTT	CASSWRTENTEAFF
NA	14	TRBV3-1/TRBV3-2	TRBJ2-1	once	TGTGCCAGCAGCCAAGATTTGTTCTTAAATGAGCAGTTCTTC	CASSQDLFLNEQFF
TRBD1	17	TRBV28	TRBJ2-7	NA	TGTGCCAGCAGTTCCCACGGAACAGGGGGGACCCCCTACGAGCAGTACTTC	CASSSHGTGGTPYEQYF
NA	14	TRBV3-1/TRBV3-2	TRBJ2-7	NA	TGTGCCAGCAGCCAAGGACGAGGGTCCTACGAGCAGTACTTC	CASSQGRGSYEQYF
TRBD1	13	TRBV5-8	TRBJ2-7	NA	TGTGCCAGCAGCTGGGACAGACTGTACGAGCAGTACTTC	CASSWDRLYEQYF